The 31 T cell receptor beta chains below all came from one sample that was sequenced in a study of identical twins. TCRdb analysed the 5' RACE reads with MiXCR anew, one entry per CDR3 protein. The profile shows hundreds of thousands of distinct CDR3 sequences, 20% to 25% of them singletons. The data also belong to a second study, concerning T cells expressing NK-cell markers.

Sequencing used CD4+ T cells sorted from blood. These receptors were obtained from a woman under 30 in good health.

This clonotype was seen more than once but under ten times. The genes are TRBV7-8 and TRBJ2-2; 14 bases agree with TRBD2. The CDR3 covers 16 residues. Germline-derived CDR1 and CDR2 are SGHVS and FQNEAQ. Losses at the gene ends were 5 bases for V and 7 bases for J; bases not matched to a gene: 6. For the CDR3, the DNA is TGTGCCAGCAGCCGAGGACTAGCGGGAGGCGACGGGGAGCTGTTTTTT. This gives the protein CASSRGLAGGDGELFF.

The J gene is TRBJ2-7, the V gene TRBV12-3 or TRBV12-4; TRBD2 matches at 8 bases. Unmatched junction bases numbered 7, after V lost 7 bases and J lost 2 bases. This CDR3 is 14 amino acids long. The CDR3 region is CASTSPLAAYEQYF. For the CDR3, the DNA is TGTGCCAGCACCTCGCCACTAGCGGCCTACGAGCAGTACTTC.

This clonotype was seen more than once but under ten times. J is TRBJ2-3 and V is TRBV20-1; 11 nucleotides align to TRBD1. The CDR3 is made up of 14 amino acids. Germline CDR1 is DFQATT and CDR2 is SNEGSKA (reference sequence). V was pared by 6 bases and J by 7 bases, with 9 bases of the junction left unmatched. In DNA form, the CDR3 reads TGCAGTGCCAGTGATGGGACAGGGGGGAATACGCAGTATTTT. Protein product: CSASDGTGGNTQYF.

In its sample, this clonotype was seen a few times. V usage is TRBV7-2 and J usage is TRBJ2-1; D ambiguous. Trimming took off 5 bases at V and 10 bases at J, with 12 bases between the two ends. This CDR3 is built from 12 residues. Germline CDR1 reads SGHTA; CDR2 reads FQGNSA. CDR3 DNA sequence: TGTGCCAGCAGCCCCGCGGCCGGCGAGCAGTTCTTC. Protein sequence: CASSPAAGEQFF.

CDR3 DNA sequence: TGTGCCAGCAGCGACAGGGACTCTGGAAACACCATATATTTT. It encodes CASSDRDSGNTIYF. V usage is TRBV3-1 and J usage is TRBJ1-3; TRBD1 matches 7 bases. Germline-derived CDR1 and CDR2 are LGHDT and YNNKEL (reference sequence). The CDR3 contains 14 residues. The ends lost 5 bases at V and 0 bases at J; junction bases unmatched: 1.

The chain couples TRBV7-8 to TRBJ2-2; D is unclear. The germline V gene has CDR1 SGHVS and CDR2 FQNEAQ. The CDR3 has 14 amino acids. V was trimmed by 7 bases and J by 3 bases, leaving 12 bases between them. The CDR3: CASTPGSYTGELFF. The CDR3 nucleotides are TGTGCCAGCACCCCGGGCTCGTACACCGGGGAGCTGTTTTTT.

The chain couples TRBV20-1 to TRBJ2-6; maybe TRBD2 (6 bases). Looked up from germline, CDR1 is DFQATT and CDR2 is SNEGSKA (reference sequence). The CDR3 covers 16 residues. Between the trimmed V and J ends, which lost 3 bases and 0 bases, there was a span of 12 bases. The CDR3 region is CSARAGGSSGANVLTF. The CDR3 coding sequence is TGCAGTGCTAGGGCCGGGGGTAGCTCTGGGGCCAACGTCCTGACTTTC.

This clonotype has only a few counts. The V and J genes are TRBV5-1 and TRBJ1-1; D unclear. CDR1 is SGHRS, CDR2 YFSETQ, per germline. V lost 2 bases, J lost 10 bases, and 15 bases lay in between. CDR3 length: 13 residues. CDR3 region: CASSFGVAEGAFF. In DNA form, the CDR3 reads TGCGCCAGCAGCTTCGGGGTCGCAGAGGGAGCTTTCTTT.

This chain connects TRBV27 to TRBJ2-1, with D perhaps being TRBD1 or TRBD2 (5 bases each). The V and J ends lost 1 base and 0 bases respectively, with 10 bases between them. This CDR3 spans 16 amino acids. In germline, CDR1 is MNHEY, CDR2 SMNVEV (reference sequence). CDR3 sequence: CASSLLRGSSYNEQFF. The CDR3 DNA reads TGTGCCAGCAGTTTATTGAGGGGTAGCTCCTACAATGAGCAGTTCTTC.

The J gene is TRBJ2-3, the V gene TRBV20-1, with TRBD1 matching over 9 bases. The CDR3 extends over 14 amino acids. Germline CDR1 is DFQATT and CDR2 is SNEGSKA (reference sequence). The V segment lost 6 bases and the J segment 1 base; nucleotides outside the gene matches: 5. For the CDR3, the DNA is TGCAGTGCCTTGGACAGGGGACGCACAGATACGCAGTATTTT. This codes for CSALDRGRTDTQYF.

The chain is built from TRBV7-8 and TRBJ2-7, with D unclear. The CDR3 extends over 13 amino acids. Germline loops: CDR1 SGHVS, CDR2 FQNEAQ. The germline V and J ends were trimmed by 4 bases and 4 bases, with 11 bases remaining between them. CDR3 sequence: CASSSPPPYEQYF. In nucleotides, the CDR3 is TGTGCCAGCAGCTCCCCTCCTCCTTACGAGCAGTACTTC.

The DNA of the CDR3 is TGTGCCAGCAGCTCTATCGGGACAGACCACGAGCAGTACTTC. This sequence encodes CASSSIGTDHEQYF. The chain combines TRBV7-9 with TRBJ2-7; 7 nucleotides match TRBD1. The CDR3 has 14 amino acids. The V segment lost 4 bases and the J segment 5 bases; nucleotides outside the gene matches: 8. Germline loops: CDR1 SEHNR, CDR2 FQNEAQ (reference sequence).

This clonotype was picked up a small number of times. The genes are TRBV7-3 and TRBJ2-3, with a weak D call TRBD1 (5 bases). Germline loops: CDR1 SGHTA, CDR2 FQGTGA. The germline V and J ends were trimmed by 3 bases and 6 bases, with 10 bases remaining between them. The CDR3 runs 13 residues. For the CDR3, the DNA is TGTGCCAGCAGCTTGACACAGGTTGATACGCAGTATTTT. Its translation is CASSLTQVDTQYF.

Only a few counts were recorded for this clonotype. This chain connects TRBV10-3 to TRBJ2-1, with 8 bases identical to TRBD2. This CDR3 region has 16 residues. Germline values: CDR1 ENHRY, CDR2 SYGVKD. Germline trimming cut 3 bases from V and 8 bases from J; bases unmatched to any gene: 12. CDR3 sequence reads: CAISEGRSRGGDEQFF. As DNA, the CDR3 is TGTGCCATCAGTGAAGGTCGGAGTCGGGGGGGCGATGAGCAGTTCTTC.

A few counts support this clonotype. This sequence joins TRBV15 and TRBJ2-4; TRBD1 is a possible D gene (6 bases). V was cut by 5 bases and J by 7 bases, with 12 bases left in between. Germline assignment: CDR1 LNHNV and CDR2 YYDKDF (reference sequence). The CDR3 is 13 residues long. The DNA of the CDR3 is TGTGCCACCAGCGGCCTCAGGGGTAACATTCAGTACTTC. Translated: CATSGLRGNIQYF.

This clonotype was seen a few times. This sequence joins TRBV7-7 and TRBJ2-2, with D perhaps TRBD1 (6 bases). V dropped 6 bases and J dropped 5 bases, with 10 bases sitting between them. Germline values: CDR1 SSHAT, CDR2 FNYEAQ (reference sequence). The CDR3 sequence is 13 residues long. The CDR3 loop is CASSSDRTGELFF. In DNA, the CDR3 is TGTGCCAGCAGTTCCGACAGGACCGGGGAGCTGTTTTTT.

The sample holds a few counts of this clonotype. The chain recombines TRBV10-3 with TRBJ2-3; TRBD1 is a possible D gene (5 bases). Trimming pared 7 bases from V and 4 bases from J, leaving 9 bases between. CDR1 ENHRY and CDR2 SYGVKD come from the germline V gene. The CDR3 sequence is 12 residues long. DNA for the CDR3: TGTGCCATCACCCAGGGCGCAGATACGCAGTATTTT. Translation: CAITQGADTQYF.

The chain carries TRBV19 and TRBJ2-7; 7 positions agree with TRBD2. V was pared by 5 bases and J by 4 bases, with 8 bases of the junction left unmatched. The CDR3 runs to 14 residues. Germline V gene sequence: CDR1 LNHDA, CDR2 SQIVND (reference sequence). CDR3: CASSPRGRGYEQYF. The DNA for the CDR3 is TGTGCCAGTAGTCCCCGTGGGCGGGGGTACGAGCAGTACTTC.

This chain connects TRBV6-1 to TRBJ1-1; D is possibly TRBD1 (6 bases). Germline V gene sequence: CDR1 MNHNS, CDR2 SASEGT. The CDR3 consists of 16 residues. The V and J ends lost 7 bases and 0 bases respectively, with 18 bases between them. The chain's CDR3 is CASTLSGGGLNTEAFF. The CDR3 coding sequence is TGTGCCAGCACCCTGTCGGGGGGCGGGCTGAACACTGAAGCTTTCTTT.

The chain couples TRBV12-3 or TRBV12-4 to TRBJ1-1, with D unresolved. Trimming removed 3 bases at V and 7 bases at J, with 9 bases between. CDR3 size: 12 residues. This CDR3 reads CASSLVTDEAFF. The CDR3 nucleotides read TGTGCCAGCAGTTTGGTGACGGATGAAGCTTTCTTT.

The rearrangement links TRBV11-2 to TRBJ1-1; a weak D match, TRBD1 (6 bases). The V gene's germline CDR1 is SGHAT and CDR2 FQNNGV. Trimming stripped 5 bases from V and 0 bases from J, with 16 bases between. The CDR3 is 16 residues long. This CDR3 reads CASSLGWGRMNTEAFF. The CDR3 DNA reads TGTGCCAGCAGCCTGGGATGGGGGCGAATGAACACTGAAGCTTTCTTT. The full variable domain, rest sourced from reference TRBV11-2 and TRBJ1-1, is EAGVAQSPRYKIIEKRQSVAFWCNPISGHATLYWYQQILGQGPKLLIQFQNNGVVDDSQLPKDRFSAERLKGVDSTLKIQPAKLEDSAVYLCASSLGWGRMNTEAFFGQGTRLTVV.

This chain uses TRBV6-5 with TRBJ2-1; D not certain. The V gene lost 2 bases and the J gene lost 1 base, with 9 bases spanning the gap. This CDR3 has 15 residues. Germline CDR1 and CDR2: MNHEY and SVGAGI. CDR3 bases: TGTGCCAGCAGTTACGATTGGGGTTCCTACAATGAGCAGTTCTTC. Protein: CASSYDWGSYNEQFF.

Here the CDR3 DNA reads TGTGCCAGCAGCCCCCGACTAGCGGGAGGGCGCGAGCAGTACTTC. Translating it yields CASSPRLAGGREQYF. This chain connects TRBV7-2 to TRBJ2-7; 14 nucleotides line up with TRBD2. Germline values: CDR1 SGHTA, CDR2 FQGNSA. The ends lost 5 bases at V and 6 bases at J; junction bases unmatched: 6. CDR3 length equals 15 residues.

This clonotype was observed many times. CDR3 region: CASSSGTGNSGANVLTF. The CDR3, as DNA: TGTGCCAGCAGCTCCGGGACAGGGAACTCTGGGGCCAACGTCCTGACTTTC. The chain couples TRBV7-8 to TRBJ2-6, with 9 positions matching TRBD1. The CDR3 loop spans 17 amino acids. Per the germline V gene, CDR1 is SGHVS and CDR2 is FQNEAQ. The trim removed 4 bases at V and 0 bases at J, leaving 4 bases unmatched.

This clonotype was detected once. Since no conserved phenylalanine or tryptophan closes the CDR3, a read error is the likely cause. The CDR3 bases are TGTGCCAGCAGGGGGGCCCGCAATCAGCCCCAGCATCTT. As protein: CASRGARNQPQHL. The V gene is TRBV6-1, the J gene TRBJ1-5, with a tentative D call TRBD1 (6 bases). Germline V gene lookup returns CDR1 MNHNS and CDR2 SASEGT. Trimming cost V 6 bases and J 2 bases, with 8 bases left between them. CDR3 length: 13 amino acids.

This clonotype was seen only a few times. The chain couples TRBV3-1 to TRBJ2-3; no clear D gene. Germline CDR1 reads LGHDT; CDR2 reads YNNKEL (reference sequence). Trimming stripped 1 base from V and 6 bases from J, with 8 bases between. The CDR3 extends over 13 amino acids. The chain's CDR3 is CASSQARRDTQYF. The CDR3, as DNA: TGTGCCAGCAGCCAAGCCCGCAGGGATACGCAGTATTTT.

There are a few counts of this clonotype. The chain couples TRBV9 to TRBJ2-7, with D hard to call. The CDR3 covers 15 residues. The germline V gene has CDR1 SGDLS and CDR2 YYNGEE. V was clipped by 0 bases and J by 2 bases, with 12 bases between them. The CDR3 bases are TGTGCCAGCAGCGTAGGTGGTAGTTCGGCCTACGAGCAGTACTTC. Translation gives CASSVGGSSAYEQYF.

The J gene is TRBJ2-3, the V gene TRBV29-1; maybe TRBD1 (5 bases). V lost 4 bases and J lost 2, with 13 bases in between. Germline V gene data show CDR1 as SQVTM and CDR2 as ANQGSEA. The CDR3 has 14 amino acids. CDR3 nucleotides: TGCAGCGTTGTGGGGCCTATGGTCACAGATACGCAGTATTTT. Its protein product is CSVVGPMVTDTQYF.

This clonotype was picked up a small number of times. The V gene is TRBV5-1, the J gene TRBJ2-2, with D tentatively TRBD1 (6 bases). From germline, CDR1 is SGHRS and CDR2 YFSETQ. The CDR3 spans 15 residues. Trimming shortened V by 0 bases and J by 7 bases, and 13 bases separated the two germline ends. This chain's CDR3 is CASSLAQQGGGELFF. DNA for the CDR3: TGCGCCAGCAGCTTGGCCCAACAGGGCGGCGGGGAGCTGTTTTTT.

V is TRBV20-1 and J is TRBJ2-3; D remains unclear. This CDR3 comprises 13 residues. Trimming took off 5 bases at V and 2 bases at J, with 11 bases between the two ends. Germline CDR1 is DFQATT and CDR2 is SNEGSKA (reference sequence). Here the CDR3 DNA reads TGCAGTGCTTCACTTATGCTCACAGATACGCAGTATTTT. It codes for CSASLMLTDTQYF.

The chain couples TRBV7-6 to TRBJ2-2; TRBD2 agrees at 10 bases. With V trimmed by 6 bases and J by 6 bases, 16 bases remained unmatched. The CDR3 has 18 amino acids. The germline V gene has CDR1 SGHVS and CDR2 FNYEAQ. For the CDR3, the DNA is TGTGCCAGCAGAAACGACCGCCCTAGCGGGAGAATCTCCGGGGAGCTGTTTTTT. Translated: CASRNDRPSGRISGELFF.